Listed below are T cell receptor beta chains from one sample, sequenced in a study of T cell responses to AZD1222 COVID-19 vaccine. Sequencing was performed with immunoSEQ multiplex PCR; in TCRdb, only in-frame clones are kept and a portion is missing. The sample holds 90,000 to 150,000 clones, less than 90% seen once. Specimen: peripheral blood, collected on day 0 of AZD1222 vaccination. The origin of the receptors is an adult in good health. Both conserved end residues are part of each CDR3. D genes are given only for firm matches. Some rows mark clone size as missing; the rest say once, few, many or name a class of expanded clone.

d_call: -; clone_size: -; v_call: TRBV28; j_call: TRBJ2-7; cdr3_nt: TGTGCCAGCAGTTTATGGGCAAGTACCTACGAGCAGTACTTC; cdr3_aa: CASSLWASTYEQYF
d_call: -; clone_size: -; v_call: TRBV28; j_call: TRBJ1-5; cdr3_nt: TGTGCCAGCAGTTTACAGTCACATCAGCCCCAGCATTTT; cdr3_aa: CASSLQSHQPQHF
d_call: TRBD2; clone_size: -; v_call: TRBV4-1; j_call: TRBJ2-1; cdr3_nt: TGCGCCAGCAGCCAAGATACGGCGGGGGGGCTACTCGATGAGCAGTTCTTC; cdr3_aa: CASSQDTAGGLLDEQFF
d_call: TRBD2; clone_size: -; v_call: TRBV5-1; j_call: TRBJ2-1; cdr3_nt: TGCGCCAGCAGCTTGCCTCAAGGCCGACTAGCGGGGGGGCTCGATGAGCAGTTCTTC; cdr3_aa: CASSLPQGRLAGGLDEQFF
d_call: TRBD2; clone_size: -; v_call: TRBV7-9; j_call: TRBJ2-3; cdr3_nt: TGTGCCAGCAGCCGCAAAAGGGAGGGAGTTTTCACAGATACGCAGTATTTT; cdr3_aa: CASSRKREGVFTDTQYF
d_call: TRBD1; clone_size: -; v_call: TRBV28; j_call: TRBJ1-5; cdr3_nt: TGTGCCAGCAGTCAACTCTTTTCCCGGACAGGGGGCTTAGGACAGCCCCAGCATTTT; cdr3_aa: CASSQLFSRTGGLGQPQHF
d_call: TRBD1; clone_size: -; v_call: TRBV5-4; j_call: TRBJ2-1; cdr3_nt: TGTGCCAGCAGCGGCCGGGACAGGGGTCCCTACAATGAGCAGTTCTTC; cdr3_aa: CASSGRDRGPYNEQFF
d_call: -; clone_size: -; v_call: TRBV5-4; j_call: TRBJ1-1; cdr3_nt: TGTGCCAGCAGCTTGGTTGGGGGTTTGGACACTGAAGCTTTCTTT; cdr3_aa: CASSLVGGLDTEAFF
d_call: TRBD2; clone_size: -; v_call: TRBV27; j_call: TRBJ2-2; cdr3_nt: TGTGCCAGCAGTTCCCGTTGGAGCGGGAGAAGGAACACCGGGGAGCTGTTTTTT; cdr3_aa: CASSSRWSGRRNTGELFF
d_call: -; clone_size: few; v_call: TRBV6-2/TRBV6-3; j_call: TRBJ1-2; cdr3_nt: TGTGCCAGCAGTTACTCGACAGCTAAACGCACGACGGACTATGGCTACACCTTC; cdr3_aa: CASSYSTAKRTTDYGYTF
d_call: -; clone_size: -; v_call: TRBV20-1; j_call: TRBJ2-1; cdr3_nt: TGCAGTGCTAGTCGCGGACGGCGAGGTGAGCAGTTCTTC; cdr3_aa: CSASRGRRGEQFF
d_call: -; clone_size: -; v_call: TRBV11-2; j_call: TRBJ2-7; cdr3_nt: TGTGCCAGCAGCGAAGGAATCGACGAGCAGTACTTC; cdr3_aa: CASSEGIDEQYF
d_call: -; clone_size: -; v_call: TRBV10-3; j_call: TRBJ1-3; cdr3_nt: TGTGCCACGGAGGGGGCTGGAAACACCATATATTTT; cdr3_aa: CATEGAGNTIYF
d_call: -; clone_size: -; v_call: TRBV29-1; j_call: TRBJ2-1; cdr3_nt: TGCAGCGTTGACAGGTGGGGGTTACGCTCCTACAATGAGCAGTTCTTC; cdr3_aa: CSVDRWGLRSYNEQFF
d_call: -; clone_size: -; v_call: TRBV27; j_call: TRBJ1-2; cdr3_nt: TGTGCCAGCAGCCTCACAGGGTTTTGGGGCTACACCTTC; cdr3_aa: CASSLTGFWGYTF
d_call: TRBD2; clone_size: -; v_call: TRBV2; j_call: TRBJ2-5; cdr3_nt: TGTGCCAGCAGGCCCCGTTTAGCGGGGACCGAGAAGACCCAGTACTTC; cdr3_aa: CASRPRLAGTEKTQYF
d_call: -; clone_size: -; v_call: TRBV4-1; j_call: TRBJ1-6; cdr3_nt: TGCGCCAGCAGCCAAGTCGGAGGCCCTAATTCACCCCTCCACTTT; cdr3_aa: CASSQVGGPNSPLHF
d_call: TRBD1; clone_size: -; v_call: TRBV5-1; j_call: TRBJ2-3; cdr3_nt: TGCGCCAGCAGCGTTAACAGGGGGCACTCTACCACAGATACGCAGTATTTT; cdr3_aa: CASSVNRGHSTTDTQYF
d_call: -; clone_size: -; v_call: TRBV5-4; j_call: TRBJ2-7; cdr3_nt: TGTGCCAGCAGCTTCTTAGGGGCAGACGAGCAGTACTTC; cdr3_aa: CASSFLGADEQYF
d_call: TRBD1; clone_size: once; v_call: TRBV7-2; j_call: TRBJ1-4; cdr3_nt: TGTGCCAGCAGCCTACAACAGGGGGCCGGTGAAAAACTGTTTTTT; cdr3_aa: CASSLQQGAGEKLFF
d_call: TRBD1; clone_size: -; v_call: TRBV6-5; j_call: TRBJ1-2; cdr3_nt: TGTGCCAGCAGTTATGGACAGGGTGGTAACTATGGCTACACCTTC; cdr3_aa: CASSYGQGGNYGYTF
d_call: -; clone_size: -; v_call: TRBV12-3/TRBV12-4; j_call: TRBJ1-1; cdr3_nt: TGTGCCAGCAGTTTAGACTCTTTCACGGGAGCTTTCTTT; cdr3_aa: CASSLDSFTGAFF
d_call: TRBD1; clone_size: -; v_call: TRBV6-5; j_call: TRBJ1-2; cdr3_nt: TGTGCCAGCAGAGCACCGGGACAGGGGGCGGGTGGCTACACCTTC; cdr3_aa: CASRAPGQGAGGYTF
d_call: -; clone_size: -; v_call: TRBV6-5; j_call: TRBJ1-1; cdr3_nt: TGTGCCAGCAGTTACGCGGACCGGGGTCGGGCTTTCTTT; cdr3_aa: CASSYADRGRAFF
d_call: TRBD2; clone_size: -; v_call: TRBV3-1/TRBV3-2; j_call: TRBJ2-3; cdr3_nt: TGTGCCAGCAGCCCGGGGACTAGCGGACCAGATACGCAGTATTTT; cdr3_aa: CASSPGTSGPDTQYF
d_call: -; clone_size: -; v_call: TRBV30; j_call: TRBJ1-1; cdr3_nt: TGTGCCTGGAGAGGGGGGTCCGTCATGAACACTGAAGCTTTCTTT; cdr3_aa: CAWRGGSVMNTEAFF
d_call: -; clone_size: -; v_call: TRBV4-1; j_call: TRBJ1-1; cdr3_nt: TGCGCCAGCAGCCAAGTAGTTAAGGGCCTGAACACTGAAGCTTTCTTT; cdr3_aa: CASSQVVKGLNTEAFF
d_call: -; clone_size: -; v_call: TRBV10-3; j_call: TRBJ1-4; cdr3_nt: TGTGCCATCAGTGAGTCGACCGGATCGGAAAAACTGTTTTTT; cdr3_aa: CAISESTGSEKLFF
d_call: -; clone_size: -; v_call: TRBV12-3/TRBV12-4; j_call: TRBJ1-2; cdr3_nt: TGTGCCAGCAGTTTAGCGCCGCGCTATGGCTACACCTTC; cdr3_aa: CASSLAPRYGYTF
d_call: TRBD1; clone_size: -; v_call: TRBV27; j_call: TRBJ1-2; cdr3_nt: TGTGCCAGCCTCGACAGGGCCTATGGCTACACCTTC; cdr3_aa: CASLDRAYGYTF
d_call: -; clone_size: -; v_call: TRBV28; j_call: TRBJ2-7; cdr3_nt: TGTGCCAGCAGTTTACTGCGAGGGGAGACCTACGAGCAGTACTTC; cdr3_aa: CASSLLRGETYEQYF
d_call: TRBD1; clone_size: -; v_call: TRBV5-1; j_call: TRBJ1-2; cdr3_nt: TGCGCCAGCAGACCTAATACAGGGGAGAATGGCTACACCTTC; cdr3_aa: CASRPNTGENGYTF
d_call: TRBD2; clone_size: -; v_call: TRBV2; j_call: TRBJ2-7; cdr3_nt: TGTGCCAGCAGCGCCGGGACTAGCAGCTACGAGCAGTACTTC; cdr3_aa: CASSAGTSSYEQYF
d_call: TRBD2; clone_size: once; v_call: TRBV7-2; j_call: TRBJ2-1; cdr3_nt: TGTGCCAGCAGCTTAGACGCAGGGAGGGTATCCTACAATGAGCAGTTCTTC; cdr3_aa: CASSLDAGRVSYNEQFF
d_call: -; clone_size: -; v_call: TRBV14; j_call: TRBJ2-5; cdr3_nt: TGTGCCAGCAGCCACCTTCTCGGAGTTGGAGAGACCCAGTACTTC; cdr3_aa: CASSHLLGVGETQYF
d_call: TRBD2; clone_size: -; v_call: TRBV9; j_call: TRBJ2-2; cdr3_nt: TGTGCCAGCAGCCCACGGGGGGGGAACACCGGGGAGCTGTTTTTT; cdr3_aa: CASSPRGGNTGELFF
d_call: -; clone_size: -; v_call: TRBV6-7; j_call: TRBJ1-2; cdr3_nt: TGTGCCAGCAAGGGCGGGGGGAGAGATGGCTACACCTTC; cdr3_aa: CASKGGGRDGYTF
d_call: -; clone_size: -; v_call: TRBV5-4; j_call: TRBJ1-2; cdr3_nt: TGTGCCAGCAGCTTGTCCATGGAAACGGGTGGCTACACCTTC; cdr3_aa: CASSLSMETGGYTF
d_call: TRBD1; clone_size: -; v_call: TRBV14; j_call: TRBJ1-1; cdr3_nt: TGTGCCAGCAGCCAACTAGGACAGGGGGACACTGAAGCTTTCTTT; cdr3_aa: CASSQLGQGDTEAFF
d_call: -; clone_size: -; v_call: TRBV30; j_call: TRBJ1-5; cdr3_nt: TGTGCCTGGAGTGTAAGGATCAATCAGCCCCAGCATTTT; cdr3_aa: CAWSVRINQPQHF
d_call: -; clone_size: -; v_call: TRBV4-2; j_call: TRBJ2-7; cdr3_nt: TGTGCCAGCAGCCAGGTGGTCGGGGTCAGTGGTGAGCAGTACTTC; cdr3_aa: CASSQVVGVSGEQYF
d_call: TRBD2; clone_size: -; v_call: TRBV7-2; j_call: TRBJ2-3; cdr3_nt: TGTGCCAGCAGCTTAGCCCCCTGGGGGCGGGAGGCTACCAATACGCAGTATTTT; cdr3_aa: CASSLAPWGREATNTQYF
d_call: -; clone_size: -; v_call: TRBV3-1/TRBV3-2; j_call: TRBJ1-2; cdr3_nt: TGTGCCAGCAGTCTGGGGGCGTACAAGGGCTACACCTTC; cdr3_aa: CASSLGAYKGYTF
d_call: TRBD2; clone_size: -; v_call: TRBV27; j_call: TRBJ2-3; cdr3_nt: TGTGCCAGCAGTTCGACTAGCCGGGGAGATACGCAGTATTTT; cdr3_aa: CASSSTSRGDTQYF
d_call: TRBD1; clone_size: once; v_call: TRBV24-1; j_call: TRBJ1-1; cdr3_nt: TGTGCCACCAGAGAATCGACAGGGGAAGCTTTCTTT; cdr3_aa: CATRESTGEAFF
d_call: TRBD1; clone_size: -; v_call: TRBV5-4; j_call: TRBJ2-3; cdr3_nt: TGTGCCAGCCAGGGGGTTAGCACAGATACGCAGTATTTT; cdr3_aa: CASQGVSTDTQYF
d_call: TRBD1; clone_size: -; v_call: TRBV7-2; j_call: TRBJ1-2; cdr3_nt: TGTGCCAGCAGCCCAGGGACAGGGCTTAGTGGGGGCTACACCTTC; cdr3_aa: CASSPGTGLSGGYTF
d_call: -; clone_size: -; v_call: TRBV9; j_call: TRBJ2-3; cdr3_nt: TGTGCCAGCAGCGTGGTCGACACAGATACGCAGTATTTT; cdr3_aa: CASSVVDTDTQYF